What follows describes a single T cell receptor beta chain. The sample is drawn from a study of blood T cell repertoires in COVID-19. Study-wide context: Whether acute or convalescent, the COVID-19 samples came from the United States, Italy and Spain. T cells, B-cell-depleted T cells, or PBMCs supplied cDNA or gDNA.

Donors in Cohort 3 counted as recovered after two negative PCRs, clearance, or symptom resolution. Sequencing used immunoSEQ multiplex PCR; TCRdb keeps in-frame clones, though not all of them. This sample has approximately 210,000 clones, with roughly 79% found just once. The sequencing input was PBMCs or T cells enriched from blood (not recorded which). The sequence was collected from a man aged 35 to 55 who had recovered from COVID-19.

CDR3 loop: CASNHRWAARGGVNQPQHF. The CDR3 DNA reads as TGTGCCAGCAACCACCGGTGGGCAGCCAGGGGAGGGGTTAATCAGCCCCAGCATTTT. This rearrangement joins TRBV7-9 to TRBJ1-5, with a tentative D call TRBD1 (6 bases). V was shortened by 7 bases and J by 4 bases, with 29 bases between the two germline ends. The CDR3 runs to 19 residues. Germline V gene data show CDR1 as SEHNR and CDR2 as FQNEAQ (reference sequence).